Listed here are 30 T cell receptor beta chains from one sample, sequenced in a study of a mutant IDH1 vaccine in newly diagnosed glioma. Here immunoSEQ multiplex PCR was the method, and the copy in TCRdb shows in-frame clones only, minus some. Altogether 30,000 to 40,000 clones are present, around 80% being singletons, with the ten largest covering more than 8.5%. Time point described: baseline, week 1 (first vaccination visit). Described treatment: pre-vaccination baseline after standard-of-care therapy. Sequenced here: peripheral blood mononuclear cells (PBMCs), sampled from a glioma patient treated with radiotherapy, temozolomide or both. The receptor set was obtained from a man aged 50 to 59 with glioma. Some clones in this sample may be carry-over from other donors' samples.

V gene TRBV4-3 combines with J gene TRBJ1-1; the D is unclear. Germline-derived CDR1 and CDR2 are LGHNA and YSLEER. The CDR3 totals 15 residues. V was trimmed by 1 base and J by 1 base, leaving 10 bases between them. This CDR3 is CASSQVGQKNTEAFF. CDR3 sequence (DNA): TGCGCCAGCAGCCAAGTCGGTCAGAAGAACACTGAAGCTTTCTTT.

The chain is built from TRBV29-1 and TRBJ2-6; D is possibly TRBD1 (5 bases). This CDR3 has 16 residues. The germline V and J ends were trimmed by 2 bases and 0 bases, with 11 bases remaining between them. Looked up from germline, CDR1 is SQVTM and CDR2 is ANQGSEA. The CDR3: CSVETDMDSGANVLTF. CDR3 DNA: TGCAGCGTTGAAACGGACATGGACTCTGGGGCCAACGTCCTGACTTTC.

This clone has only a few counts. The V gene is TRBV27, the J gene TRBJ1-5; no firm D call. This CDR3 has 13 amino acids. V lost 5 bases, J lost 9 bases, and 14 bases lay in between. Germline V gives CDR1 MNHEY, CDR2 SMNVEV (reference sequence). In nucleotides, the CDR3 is TGTGCCAGCAGTACGACAAGAACCGGGCCCCAGCATTTT. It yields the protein CASSTTRTGPQHF.

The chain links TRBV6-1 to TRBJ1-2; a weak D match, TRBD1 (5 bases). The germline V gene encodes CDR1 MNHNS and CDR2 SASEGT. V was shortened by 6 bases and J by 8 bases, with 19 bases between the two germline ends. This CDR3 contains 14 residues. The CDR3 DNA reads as TGTGCCAGCAGGAGAACACTTACAGGATACGGCTACACCTTC. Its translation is CASRRTLTGYGYTF.

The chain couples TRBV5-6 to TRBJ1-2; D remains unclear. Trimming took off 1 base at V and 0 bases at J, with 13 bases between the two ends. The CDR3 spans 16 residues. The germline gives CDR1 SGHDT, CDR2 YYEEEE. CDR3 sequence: CASSLTRRTANYGYTF. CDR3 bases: TGTGCCAGCAGCTTGACGAGGAGAACGGCTAACTATGGCTACACCTTC.

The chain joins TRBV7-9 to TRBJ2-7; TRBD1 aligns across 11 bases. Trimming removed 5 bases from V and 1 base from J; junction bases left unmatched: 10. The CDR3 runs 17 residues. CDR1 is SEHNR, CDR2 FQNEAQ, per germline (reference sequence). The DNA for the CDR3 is TGTGCCAGCAGCCCCCCTCTTGGACAGGGGGCATCCTACGAGCAGTACTTC. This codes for CASSPPLGQGASYEQYF.

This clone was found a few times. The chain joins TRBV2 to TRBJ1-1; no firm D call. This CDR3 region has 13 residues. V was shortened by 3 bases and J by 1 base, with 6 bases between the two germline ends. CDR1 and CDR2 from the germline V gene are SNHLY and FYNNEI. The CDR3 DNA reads TGTGCCAGCAGTGAGGGTCGGAACACTGAAGCTTTCTTT. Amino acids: CASSEGRNTEAFF. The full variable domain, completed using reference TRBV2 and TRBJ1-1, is EPEVTQTPSHQVTQMGQEVILRCVPISNHLYFYWYRQILGQKVEFLVSFYNNEISEKSEIFDDQFSVERPDGSNFTLKIRSTKLEDSAMYFCASSEGRNTEAFFGQGTRLTVV.

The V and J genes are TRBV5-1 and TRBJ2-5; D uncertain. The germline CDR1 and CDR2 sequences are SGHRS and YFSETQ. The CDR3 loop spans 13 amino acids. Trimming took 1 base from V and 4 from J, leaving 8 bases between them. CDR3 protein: CASSLSHGETQYF. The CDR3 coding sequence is TGCGCCAGCAGCTTGAGTCATGGAGAGACCCAGTACTTC.

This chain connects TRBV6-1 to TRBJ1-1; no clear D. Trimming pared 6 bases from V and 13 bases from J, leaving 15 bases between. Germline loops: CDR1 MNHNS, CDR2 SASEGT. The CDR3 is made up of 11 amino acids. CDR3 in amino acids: CASRRGGWVFF. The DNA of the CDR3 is TGTGCCAGCAGACGAGGAGGTTGGGTTTTCTTT.

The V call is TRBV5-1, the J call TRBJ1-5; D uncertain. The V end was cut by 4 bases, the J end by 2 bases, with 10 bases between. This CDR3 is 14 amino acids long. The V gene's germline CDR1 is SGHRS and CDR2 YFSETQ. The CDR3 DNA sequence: TGCGCCAGCAGCCCTTCGGTTGGCAATCAGCCCCAGCATTTT. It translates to CASSPSVGNQPQHF.

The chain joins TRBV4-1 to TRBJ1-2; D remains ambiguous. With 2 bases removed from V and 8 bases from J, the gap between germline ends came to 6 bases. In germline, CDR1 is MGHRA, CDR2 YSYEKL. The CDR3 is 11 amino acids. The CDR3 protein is CASSQLGGYTF. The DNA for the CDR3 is TGCGCCAGCAGCCAATTGGGCGGCTACACCTTC.

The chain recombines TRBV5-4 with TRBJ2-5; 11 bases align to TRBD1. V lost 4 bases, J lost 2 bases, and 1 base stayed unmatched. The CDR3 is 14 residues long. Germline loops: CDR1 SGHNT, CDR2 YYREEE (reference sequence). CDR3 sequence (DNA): TGTGCCAGCAGCAGGGACAGGGGGCAAGAGACCCAGTACTTC. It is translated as CASSRDRGQETQYF.

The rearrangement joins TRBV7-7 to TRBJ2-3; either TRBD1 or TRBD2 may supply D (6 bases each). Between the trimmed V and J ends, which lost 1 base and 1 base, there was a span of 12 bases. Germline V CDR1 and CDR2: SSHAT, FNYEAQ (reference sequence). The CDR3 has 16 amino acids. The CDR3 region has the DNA TGTGCCAGCAGCTTAGGAGGGGGAGGCGGCACAGATACGCAGTATTTT. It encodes CASSLGGGGGTDTQYF.

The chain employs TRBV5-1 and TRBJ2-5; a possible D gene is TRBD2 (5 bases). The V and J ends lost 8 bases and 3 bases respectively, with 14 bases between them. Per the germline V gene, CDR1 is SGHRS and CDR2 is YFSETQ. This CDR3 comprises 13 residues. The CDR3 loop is CASTLGAEETQYF. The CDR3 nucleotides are TGCGCCAGTACACTAGGAGCGGAAGAGACCCAGTACTTC.

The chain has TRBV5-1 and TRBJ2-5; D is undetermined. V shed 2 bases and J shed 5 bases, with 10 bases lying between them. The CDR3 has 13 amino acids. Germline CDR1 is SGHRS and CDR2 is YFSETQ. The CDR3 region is CASSFFSGETQYF. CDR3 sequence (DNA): TGCGCCAGCAGCTTCTTCTCTGGGGAGACCCAGTACTTC. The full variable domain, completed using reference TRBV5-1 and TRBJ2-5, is KAGVTQTPRYLIKTRGQQVTLSCSPISGHRSVSWYQQTPGQGLQFLFEYFSETQRNKGNFPGRFSGRQFSNSRSEMNVSTLELGDSALYLCASSFFSGETQYFGPGTRLLVL.

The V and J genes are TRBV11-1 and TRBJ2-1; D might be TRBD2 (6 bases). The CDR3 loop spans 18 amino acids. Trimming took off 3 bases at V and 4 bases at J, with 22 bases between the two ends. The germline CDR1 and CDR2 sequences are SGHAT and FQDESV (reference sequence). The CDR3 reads CASSFSLRGSGVYNEQFF. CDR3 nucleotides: TGTGCCAGCAGCTTCTCCCTTCGGGGTAGCGGAGTTTACAATGAGCAGTTCTTC.

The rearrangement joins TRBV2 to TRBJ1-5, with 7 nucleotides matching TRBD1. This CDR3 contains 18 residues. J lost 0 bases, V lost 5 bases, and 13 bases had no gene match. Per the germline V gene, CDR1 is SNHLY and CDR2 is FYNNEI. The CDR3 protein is CASSFRTGTAYSNQPQHF. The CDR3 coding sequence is TGTGCCAGCAGTTTCAGAACCGGGACAGCATATAGCAATCAGCCCCAGCATTTT.

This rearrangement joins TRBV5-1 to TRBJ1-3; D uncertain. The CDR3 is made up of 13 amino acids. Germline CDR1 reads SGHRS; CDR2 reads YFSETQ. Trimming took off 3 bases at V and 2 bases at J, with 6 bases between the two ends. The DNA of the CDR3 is TGCGCCAGCAGCTCTATAACTGGAAACACCATATATTTT. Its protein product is CASSSITGNTIYF.

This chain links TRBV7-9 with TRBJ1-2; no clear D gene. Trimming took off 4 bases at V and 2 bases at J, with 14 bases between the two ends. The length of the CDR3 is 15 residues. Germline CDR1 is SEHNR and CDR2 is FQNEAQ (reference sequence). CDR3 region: CASSWMTISNYGYTF. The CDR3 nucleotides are TGTGCCAGCAGCTGGATGACGATTTCAAACTATGGCTACACCTTC.

CDR3 sequence reads: CASSPDRGRGAFF. As DNA, the CDR3 is TGTGCCAGCAGCCCAGACAGGGGGCGGGGAGCTTTCTTT. This chain uses TRBV11-2 with TRBJ1-1; 10 nucleotides align to TRBD1. In germline, CDR1 is SGHAT, CDR2 FQNNGV. The CDR3 covers 13 residues. Trimming took 5 bases from V and 10 from J; bases not matched to a gene: 7.

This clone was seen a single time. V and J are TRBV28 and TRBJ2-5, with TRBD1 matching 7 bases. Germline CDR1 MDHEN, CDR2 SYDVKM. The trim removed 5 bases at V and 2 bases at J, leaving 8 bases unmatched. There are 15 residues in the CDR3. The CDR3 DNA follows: TGTGCCAGCAGTGCGCGGCCGGGACAGCAAGAGACCCAGTACTTC. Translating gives CASSARPGQQETQYF.

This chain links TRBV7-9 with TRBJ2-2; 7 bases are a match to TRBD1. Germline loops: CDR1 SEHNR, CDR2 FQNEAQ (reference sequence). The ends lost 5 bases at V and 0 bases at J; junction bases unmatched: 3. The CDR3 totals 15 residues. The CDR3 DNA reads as TGTGCCAGCAGCGAGGGGACAGCGAACACCGGGGAGCTGTTTTTT. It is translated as CASSEGTANTGELFF.

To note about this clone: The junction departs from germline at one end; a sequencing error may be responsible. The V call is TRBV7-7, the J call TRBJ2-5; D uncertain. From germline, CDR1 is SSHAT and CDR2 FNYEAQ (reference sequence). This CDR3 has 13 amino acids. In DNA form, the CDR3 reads TGTGCTAGCAGCTCCGGGCCCGAGGAGACCCAGTACTTC. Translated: CASSSGPEETQYF.

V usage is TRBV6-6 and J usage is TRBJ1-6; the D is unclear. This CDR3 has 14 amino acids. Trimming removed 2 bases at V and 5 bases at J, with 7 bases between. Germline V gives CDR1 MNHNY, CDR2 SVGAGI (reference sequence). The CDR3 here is CASSYGQNNSPLHF. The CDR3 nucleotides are TGTGCCAGCAGTTACGGTCAGAATAATTCACCCCTCCACTTT.

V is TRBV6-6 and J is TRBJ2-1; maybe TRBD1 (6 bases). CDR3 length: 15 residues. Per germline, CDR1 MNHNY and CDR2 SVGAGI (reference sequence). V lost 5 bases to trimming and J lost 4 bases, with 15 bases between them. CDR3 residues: CASSLTGTMYNEQFF. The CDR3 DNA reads TGTGCCAGCAGTCTTACAGGGACGATGTACAATGAGCAGTTCTTC.

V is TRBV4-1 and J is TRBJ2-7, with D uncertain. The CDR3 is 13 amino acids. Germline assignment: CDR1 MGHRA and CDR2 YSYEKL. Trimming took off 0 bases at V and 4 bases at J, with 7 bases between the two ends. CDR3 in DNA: TGCGCCAGCAGCCAAGATATCTGGTACGAGCAGTACTTC. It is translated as CASSQDIWYEQYF.

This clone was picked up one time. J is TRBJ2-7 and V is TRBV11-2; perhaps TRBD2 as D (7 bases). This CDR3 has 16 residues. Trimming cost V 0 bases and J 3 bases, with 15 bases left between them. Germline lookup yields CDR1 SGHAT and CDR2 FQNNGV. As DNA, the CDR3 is TGTGCCAGCAGCTTAGATTTAGGGGGAGGGGACTACGAGCAGTACTTC. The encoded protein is CASSLDLGGGDYEQYF.

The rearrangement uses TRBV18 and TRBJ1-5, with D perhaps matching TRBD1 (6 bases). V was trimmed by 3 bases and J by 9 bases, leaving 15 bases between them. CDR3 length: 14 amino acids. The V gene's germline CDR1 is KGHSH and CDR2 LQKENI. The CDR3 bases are TGTGCCAGCTCACCCAAGGGGGATACGGTGCCCCAGCATTTT. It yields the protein CASSPKGDTVPQHF.

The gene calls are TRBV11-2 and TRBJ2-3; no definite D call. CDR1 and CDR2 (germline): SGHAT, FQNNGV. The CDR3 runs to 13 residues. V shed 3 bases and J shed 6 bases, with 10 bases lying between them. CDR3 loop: CASSFYSQDTQYF. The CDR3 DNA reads TGTGCCAGCAGCTTCTACTCCCAGGATACGCAGTATTTT.

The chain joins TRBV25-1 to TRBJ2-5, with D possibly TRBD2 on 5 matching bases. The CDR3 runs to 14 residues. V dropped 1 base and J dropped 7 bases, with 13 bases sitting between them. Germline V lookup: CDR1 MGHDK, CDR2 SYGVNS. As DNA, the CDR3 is TGTGCCAGCAGTGAATGGACCGCCCGGGGGACCCAGTACTTC. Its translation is CASSEWTARGTQYF.